Given below is one T cell receptor beta chain in context. Repertoires were generated with immunoSEQ multiplex PCR, while TCRdb's copy carries only in-frame clones and drops some. The sample has approximately 7,000 clones, about 89% seen once; the top ten hold roughly 4.7%. The source of the sample is a study of T cell clonotyping in hematopoietic cell transplantation. CDR1 MNHEY and CDR2 SMNVEV come from the germline V gene (reference sequence). Unmatched junction bases numbered 11, after V lost 2 bases and J lost 5 bases. This CDR3 region has 16 residues. The material was PBMCs, obtained 30 days after allogeneic stem cell transplant. The TCR was taken from a female patient in her 50s who had an allogeneic stem cell transplant from an unrelated donor, so the T cells may come from the graft donor. Some clones in this sample may be carry-over from other donors' samples. This chain uses TRBV27 with TRBJ2-7; 8 bases map to TRBD2. The CDR3 DNA reads as TGTGCCAGCAGTTTAAGTCTGGTCGGGAGGGCCCACGAGCAGTACTTC. This gives the protein CASSLSLVGRAHEQYF.